The 13 T cell receptor beta chains in this list originate from one sample, sequenced in a study of cytomegalovirus exposure and HLA in healthy donors. 60 Vbeta and 13 Jbeta primers were used in PCR. Profiled with immunoSEQ multiplex PCR; TCRdb holds only in-frame clones, not every one. The data hold fewer than 150,000 clones, with about four fifths observed a single time. The sample comprised PBMCs. The source of these receptors is a man aged 30 to 39 in good health and CMV-seronegative.

The genes are TRBV4-2 and TRBJ2-3, with 11 nucleotides matching TRBD2. Germline CDR1 reads LGHNA; CDR2 reads YNFKEQ. V gave up 7 bases and J gave up 4 bases; unmatched junction bases: 4. This CDR3 region has 14 residues. The DNA of the CDR3 is TGTGCCAGCACACTAGCGGGAGCGGCAGATACGCAGTATTTT. Encoded protein: CASTLAGAADTQYF.

The rearrangement uses TRBV5-6 and TRBJ2-1; TRBD2 aligns across 10 bases. Germline CDR1 reads SGHDT; CDR2 reads YYEEEE. V lost 0 bases and J lost 8; bases outside the gene matches: 8. This CDR3 is 16 amino acids long. The CDR3 sequence: CASSLALGLAGDEQFF. The CDR3 DNA reads as TGTGCCAGCAGCTTGGCTTTGGGTCTAGCGGGGGATGAGCAGTTCTTC.

This clone is labeled medium-sized. This chain links TRBV6-5 with TRBJ1-1, with 7 bases aligning to TRBD1. The V gene's germline CDR1 is MNHEY and CDR2 SVGAGI. J was trimmed by 11 bases and V by 2 bases; bases with no gene match: 8. The length of the CDR3 is 13 residues. CDR3 residues: CASSYGSGGLAFF. CDR3 coding DNA: TGTGCCAGCAGTTACGGATCAGGGGGTTTGGCTTTCTTT.

The CDR3 sequence: CASSYSSIIGDTQYF. For the CDR3, the DNA is TGTGCCAGCAGTTACTCGAGCATCATCGGGGATACGCAGTATTTT. The chain links TRBV6-5 to TRBJ2-3; D remains unclear. Germline V gene lookup returns CDR1 MNHEY and CDR2 SVGAGI. Trimming stripped 0 bases from V and 6 bases from J, with 13 bases between. This CDR3 spans 15 amino acids.

Turning to this clone: The same CDR3 can be traced to other DNA sequences in this sample. This chain joins TRBV7-8 and TRBJ2-7; no reliable D call. Germline loops: CDR1 SGHVS, CDR2 FQNEAQ. Deletions cut 4 bases from V and 4 bases from J, with 5 bases between. This CDR3 contains 11 residues. The CDR3 DNA is TGTGCCAGCAGCTCACTATACGAGCAGTACTTC. It specifies CASSSLYEQYF. The full variable domain, its missing parts supplied by reference TRBV7-8 and TRBJ2-7, is GAGVSQSPRYKVAKRGQDVALRCDPISGHVSLFWYQQALGQGPEFLTYFQNEAQLDKSGLPSDRFFAERPEGSVSTLKIQRTQQEDSAVYLCASSSLYEQYFGPGTRLTVT.

The gene calls are TRBV5-1 and TRBJ2-5; a possible D gene is TRBD1 (5 bases). The V and J ends lost 3 bases and 1 base respectively, with 19 bases between them. The CDR3 totals 17 residues. Germline V gives CDR1 SGHRS, CDR2 YFSETQ. CDR3 protein: CASSSHRGGPGQETQYF. For the CDR3, the DNA is TGCGCCAGCAGCTCCCATAGGGGTGGGCCGGGCCAAGAGACCCAGTACTTC.

V and J are TRBV29-1 and TRBJ2-7, with 8 bases matching TRBD1. V shed 5 bases and J 3 bases; nucleotides not matched to a gene: 6. The CDR3 contains 13 residues. Germline V CDR1 and CDR2: SQVTM, ANQGSEA. The CDR3 reads CSVRGQGSYEQYF. The CDR3 bases are TGCAGCGTTAGAGGACAGGGAAGCTACGAGCAGTACTTC.

The V call is TRBV19, the J call TRBJ1-5; D perhaps matches TRBD1 (5 bases). V dropped 8 bases and J dropped 1 base, with 12 bases sitting between them. This CDR3 is 14 amino acids long. Germline CDR1 is LNHDA and CDR2 is SQIVND (reference sequence). CDR3 residues: CASSDSLSNQPQHF. The CDR3 DNA reads TGTGCCAGTTCAGACAGTCTGAGCAATCAGCCCCAGCATTTT.

The chain carries TRBV10-2 and TRBJ1-5, with a weak D call TRBD1 (6 bases). The ends were cut back, 3 bases at V and 3 bases at J, with 21 bases in the middle. The V gene's germline CDR1 is WSHSY and CDR2 SAAADI. The CDR3 consists of 18 residues. The CDR3 region has the DNA TGCGCCAGCAGTGACCGTACGCTATCCGGGACACTCAATCAGCCCCAGCATTTT. Amino acids: CASSDRTLSGTLNQPQHF.

The J gene is TRBJ1-1, the V gene TRBV5-1; a weak D match, TRBD1 (5 bases). This CDR3 spans 14 amino acids. The germline gives CDR1 SGHRS, CDR2 YFSETQ. Trimming stripped 4 bases from V and 1 base from J, with 11 bases between. CDR3 sequence: CASSIPGENTEAFF. In nucleotides, the CDR3 is TGCGCCAGCAGCATCCCGGGGGAGAACACTGAAGCTTTCTTT. The whole variable domain, remainder taken from reference TRBV5-1 and TRBJ1-1, is KAGVTQTPRYLIKTRGQQVTLSCSPISGHRSVSWYQQTPGQGLQFLFEYFSETQRNKGNFPGRFSGRQFSNSRSEMNVSTLELGDSALYLCASSIPGENTEAFFGQGTRLTVV.

The chain combines TRBV6-5 with TRBJ1-3; D remains unclear. Germline V lookup: CDR1 MNHEY, CDR2 SVGAGI. V shed 4 bases and J shed 4 bases, with 14 bases lying between them. The CDR3 runs to 15 residues. Written as DNA, the CDR3 is TGTGCCAGCAGTTCGGGCAACCCGGGGGGAAACACCATATATTTT. As protein: CASSSGNPGGNTIYF.

The genes are TRBV7-9 and TRBJ2-5; D is unresolved. The CDR3 is 14 residues long. Trimming stripped 5 bases from V and 4 bases from J, with 14 bases between. The germline V gene encodes CDR1 SEHNR and CDR2 FQNEAQ (reference sequence). CDR3 in amino acids: CASSQAGSRETQYF. The CDR3 DNA is TGTGCCAGCAGCCAAGCAGGCTCGAGAGAGACCCAGTACTTC.

This clone was found once. The chain combines TRBV5-1 with TRBJ1-2, with D unresolved. CDR3 length: 15 amino acids. Trimming stripped 4 bases from V and 4 bases from J, with 17 bases between. Germline CDR1 is SGHRS and CDR2 is YFSETQ. CDR3 bases: TGCGCCAGCAGCCCTCTGGGAGCGGAGACCTATGGCTACACCTTC. Its protein is CASSPLGAETYGYTF.